This T cell receptor beta chain was sequenced for a study of HIV-infected patients and healthy controls (dated 2014 in TCRdb). In the study overall: CD4 counts rose modestly but significantly in most of the 16 patients after three months of therapy, yet stayed below normal ranges. The CD4:CD8 ratio rose slightly, whereas CD8 counts showed no consistent shift during early therapy. After a further year of therapy, viral load was undetectable in all patients, having already become undetectable in most of the 16 patients by the second bleed. Relative to controls, total CDR3 counts per chain did not differ significantly, and patients lacked overall T-cell lymphocytopenia. The study tested whether deep TCR repertoire sequencing of HIV patients' small blood samples could capture immune perturbation and reconstitution. General findings and caveats noted by the study authors: Only sixteen HIV-infected individuals were processed, which the authors considered a major limit on how widely the findings apply. Both the Jaccard index and the count of highly shared sequences showed that healthy controls shared more CDR3s between individuals than HIV+ patients did. During therapy, a significant decrease in frequency was seen for HIV-associated CDR3s, whereas no significant change was found for CMV-associated CDR3s, although most of them became more frequent. Sequencing depth was restricted by the use of whole blood, which also prevented the dynamics of distinct T-cell subpopulations from being separated. In size-matched repertoire data, the apparent post-therapy recovery of the Gini index in HIV-infected patients was not replicated. The observed differences in diversity were not explained by the slight differences in age and sex profiles between the study cohorts. Alpha-chain CDR3s from MAIT cells appeared at high frequency in healthy controls but were severely depleted in HIV+ repertoires. The pairing of alpha and beta chains was not determined in the samples. HIV-infected repertoires had significantly higher mean Gini indices than controls, possibly reflecting oligoclonality. Eight alpha and eight beta V genes showed significantly different mean usage between HIV-infected patients and controls. Treated samples represented only around three months of therapy, a duration arguably insufficient for detecting immune reconstitution in view of low adult thymic output. Rare events from HIV-infected data received too much weight under size-matching, and comparisons were complicated by unequal numbers of distinct sequences between patients and controls. Healthy control repertoires showed roughly threefold more distinct CDR3s and higher Shannon diversity than untreated HIV+ repertoires. Donor HLA types were not determined in the study.

The junction carries 13 bases between V and J, which are trimmed by 2 bases and 1 base respectively. The CDR3 measures 15 amino acids from cysteine to phenylalanine. Only CDR3 DNA remains: 45 bases, in frame from the first base. As encoded in the germline V gene (reference sequence), CDR1 is DFQATT while CDR2 is SNEGSKA. Of note for this clonotype: This receptor's antigen is unknown. No base quality information exists; no much larger clone differs at one position.

SuperScript III was used to reverse transcribe 500 ng RNA with primers targeting the alpha and beta constant regions. Separate alpha and beta chain libraries were made by chain-specific third strand synthesis with multiplexing indices. To avoid primer bias, the protocol used one single primer pair to amplify every rearrangement within a chain, and the protocol also attached molecular barcodes to each cDNA molecule. Purified cDNA was joined by T4 RNA Ligase 1 to a 5' RACE adapter carrying a random hexamer and the SP2 sequencing primer site. With slow temperature ramps used to favor optimal annealing, second strand synthesis was primed from the SP2 site with Phusion polymerase. Joined together, two random hexamer sequences that had both been added before amplification formed the 12-nucleotide barcode of each molecule. P5 and P7 adapter elements plus a second index were added in a short first PCR, which was followed by a roughly 24-cycle amplification PCR with P5s and P7 primers. The libraries went through 25 to 35 PCR cycles in total, were quantified on a Qubit, were sized on a Bioanalyzer, and were diluted to roughly 4 nM. The normalized libraries were sequenced on an Illumina MiSeq using 2 x 250 paired-end kits. Reverse transcription reactions underwent purification over MinElute columns, with elution into around 10 ul Tris-Cl. Adapter ligations were incubated for 23 hours at 16 degrees C and subsequently purified with AMPure XP beads at a 1:1 ratio. The paper's processing steps were these. A modified Decombinator that output V, J, insert and barcode information was used to process the demultiplexed FASTQ files. Sequences that shared a barcode but differed from the dominant sequence were treated as errors and discarded, and barcodes were clustered at Levenshtein distance 3 and counted to estimate the original cDNA molecules. The R packages ineq, vegan, igraph and RCytoscape were used for downstream analyses, together with IMGT nomenclature and CDR3 definitions. V gene usage was computed over distinct sequences, each TCR counted once to avoid skew from clonal expansion. Unique CDR3 amino acid sequences within a donor were connected in similarity networks whenever two sequences differed by a single Levenshtein edit. In the repertoires, a search was made for a compiled set of published HIV-specific CDR3s (about 97 alpha, roughly 700 beta) and CMV-specific CDR3s (roughly 13 alpha, 253 beta). Lower sequence numbers were not the cause of the decreased diversity in patients, as random subsampling to size-matched repertoires showed. TCRdb reanalyzed the raw reads on its own, using fastp at Q25 for trimming and MiXCR for clone calling, and kept in-frame beta chains. Identical CDR3 proteins give one entry, which carries the most common genes and DNA. TCRdb's processing, not the authors' own work, is the source of the V and J calls. In all, the sample holds roughly 7,000 distinct CDR3 sequences, and 6.5% to 7.5% of those were seen once. About 16% of the sample belongs to the ten largest clones.

Follow-up blood from HIV-infected patients was collected roughly three months, about 14 weeks, after antiretroviral therapy began. Whole blood was used without fractionating the cells, so the repertoire represented all peripheral T cells without sorting. For RNA extraction, 2 to 3 ml of peripheral blood was collected into Tempus tubes. Enrollment excluded patients who had febrile or AIDS-related illness, tumors, hepatitis B or C coinfection, immunomodulatory therapy, recent vaccination or treatment interruptions. Residual genomic DNA was removed with the TURBO-DNase kit and globin mRNA was depleted with GLOBINclear.

Here the chain combines TRBV20-1 and TRBJ2-3; no confident D gene assignment can be made. Sequenced material: blood, taken during antiretroviral therapy. The clonotype originates from an adult with HIV infection. Here the CDR3 is given as CSARSRERGTDTQYF. The nucleotide sequence reads as follows: TGCAGTGCTAGATCGAGAGAGCGAGGCACAGATACGCAGTATTTT.